The subject of this entry is one T cell receptor beta chain. These data belong to a study of blood T cell repertoires in COVID-19. Study context: The analysed material was cDNA or gDNA that came from T cells, B-cell-depleted T cells, or PBMCs.

Original processing methods: Nucleated cell number was recorded as an estimate derived from reference gene primer amplification. This table comes from immunoSEQ multiplex PCR, and its TCRdb copy is limited to in-frame clones, with some not included. V and J calls and clone size are copied from that table; D and trimming were computed from the DNA. The sample shows over 200,000 clones, approximately 91% of them seen only once. The sample comprised peripheral blood. This receptor was identified in a man in his forties or fifties with acute or convalescent COVID-19.

For the CDR3, the DNA is TGTGCCAGCAGCTTTAGCGGGAGGATCTCCTACGAGCAGTACTTC. Its translation is CASSFSGRISYEQYF. The J gene is TRBJ2-7, the V gene TRBV11-3, with TRBD2 matching 10 bases. J was trimmed by 0 bases and V by 3 bases; bases with no gene match: 2. Germline V gene lookup returns CDR1 SGHNT and CDR2 YENEEA. The CDR3 consists of 15 residues.